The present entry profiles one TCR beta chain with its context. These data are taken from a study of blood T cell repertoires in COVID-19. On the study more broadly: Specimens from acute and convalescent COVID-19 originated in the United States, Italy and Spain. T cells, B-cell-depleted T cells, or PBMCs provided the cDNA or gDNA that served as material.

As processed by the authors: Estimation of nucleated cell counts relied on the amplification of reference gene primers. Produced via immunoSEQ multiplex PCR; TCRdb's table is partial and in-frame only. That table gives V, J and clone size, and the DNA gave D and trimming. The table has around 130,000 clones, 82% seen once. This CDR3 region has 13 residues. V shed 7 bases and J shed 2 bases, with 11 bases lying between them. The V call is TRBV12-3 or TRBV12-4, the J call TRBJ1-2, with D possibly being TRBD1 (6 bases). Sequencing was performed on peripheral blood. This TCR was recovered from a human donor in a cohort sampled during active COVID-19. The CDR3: CASNPGQNYGYTF. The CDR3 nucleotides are TGTGCCAGCAACCCTGGACAGAACTATGGCTACACCTTC.